A selection of T cell receptor beta chains follows, all from one sample in a study of shared clonotypes between healthy human individuals. TCRdb's copy holds only in-frame clones and misses some; the assay was immunoSEQ multiplex PCR. The table records millions of clones, approximately 94% of them present only once. Sequencing was done on a sample of naive CD8+ T cells sorted from blood. All receptors derive from a man aged 18 to 30 in good health. CDR3s include the opening cysteine and the closing phenylalanine or tryptophan. The D gene is left open where the match is weak. Where a row states a size, it is once, few, many or the class of an expanded clone; other rows omit it.

j_gene	d_gene	abundance	v_gene	CDR3aa	CDR3nt
TRBJ2-1	TRBD2	NA	TRBV7-8	CASSIPGLAEFSYNEQFF	TGTGCCAGCAGCATTCCGGGACTAGCGGAGTTCTCCTACAATGAGCAGTTCTTC
TRBJ2-3	TRBD2	NA	TRBV5-6	CASSLALRESTDTQYF	TGTGCCAGCAGCTTGGCCTTGCGGGAGAGCACAGATACGCAGTATTTT
TRBJ2-7	TRBD2	NA	TRBV25-1	CASSGRDIAYEQYF	TGTGCCAGCAGCGGGAGGGACATAGCCTACGAGCAGTACTTC
TRBJ2-1	TRBD2	NA	TRBV5-6	CASSLIGGSSYNEQFF	TGTGCCAGCAGCTTGATAGGCGGGAGCTCCTACAATGAGCAGTTCTTC
TRBJ1-2	NA	NA	TRBV27	CASSPFGGPLVYGYTF	TGTGCCAGCAGTCCCTTCGGGGGCCCACTTGTTTATGGCTACACCTTC
TRBJ2-1	TRBD2	NA	TRBV6-5	CASSRLAGPYNEQFF	TGTGCCAGCAGTCGACTAGCGGGACCTTACAATGAGCAGTTCTTC
TRBJ2-5	TRBD2	NA	TRBV7-6	CASSFSGMSQETQYF	TGTGCCAGCAGCTTTAGCGGGATGAGTCAAGAGACCCAGTACTTC
TRBJ1-1	NA	NA	TRBV6-5	CASRWTEENTEAFF	TGTGCCAGCAGGTGGACAGAAGAGAACACTGAAGCTTTCTTT
TRBJ1-1	NA	once	TRBV4-1	CASSQGMGMNTEAFF	TGCGCCAGCAGCCAAGGGATGGGAATGAACACTGAAGCTTTCTTT
TRBJ1-1	NA	NA	TRBV5-6	CASSWGENTEAFF	TGTGCCAGCAGCTGGGGAGAGAACACTGAAGCTTTCTTT
TRBJ2-7	TRBD1	NA	TRBV13	CASSLAAHRGPYEQYF	TGTGCCAGCAGCTTAGCAGCACACAGGGGACCCTACGAGCAGTACTTC
TRBJ2-2	TRBD2	NA	TRBV10-3	CAIGGLAGGPTGELFF	TGTGCCATCGGTGGGCTAGCGGGGGGGCCAACCGGGGAGCTGTTTTTT
TRBJ2-1	TRBD2	NA	TRBV7-9	CASSLGGLAGGQGLNEQFF	TGTGCCAGCAGTCTCGGCGGACTAGCGGGGGGGCAAGGTCTGAATGAGCAGTTCTTC
TRBJ1-1	NA	NA	TRBV4-3	CASSQDPGIMNTEAFF	TGCGCCAGCAGCCAAGACCCGGGAATCATGAACACTGAAGCTTTCTTT
TRBJ2-7	NA	once	TRBV4-1	CASSQEGVAGSSYEQYF	TGCGCCAGCAGCCAAGAAGGTGTGGCGGGAAGCTCCTACGAGCAGTACTTC
TRBJ2-7	NA	NA	TRBV7-9	CASSLSTYEQYF	TGTGCCAGCAGCTTATCTACCTACGAGCAGTACTTC
TRBJ1-3	NA	NA	TRBV4-3	CASTSFEGSGNTIYF	TGCGCCAGCACTTCTTTTGAGGGATCTGGAAACACCATATATTTT
TRBJ1-1	NA	NA	TRBV4-3	CASSQVLGTEAFF	TGCGCCAGCAGCCAAGTATTGGGCACTGAAGCTTTCTTT
TRBJ2-7	NA	NA	TRBV5-4	CASSLVHASSYEQYF	TGTGCCAGCAGCTTGGTCCATGCTAGCTCCTACGAGCAGTACTTC
TRBJ2-7	TRBD1	NA	TRBV6-1	CASSENDRGPFYEQYF	TGTGCCAGCAGTGAAAACGACAGGGGCCCTTTCTACGAGCAGTACTTC
TRBJ2-7	NA	NA	TRBV4-1	CASSQEMWGTYEQYF	TGCGCCAGCAGCCAAGAGATGTGGGGAACCTACGAGCAGTACTTC
TRBJ2-1	NA	NA	TRBV27	CASSLSKGNEQFF	TGTGCCAGCAGTTTGTCCAAAGGGAATGAGCAGTTCTTC
TRBJ2-7	NA	NA	TRBV9	CASSVGDSEQYF	TGTGCCAGCAGCGTTGGAGACAGCGAGCAGTACTTC
TRBJ2-5	TRBD2	NA	TRBV14	CASSQAGGLETQYF	TGTGCCAGCAGCCAGGCGGGGGGCTTGGAGACCCAGTACTTC
TRBJ1-4	NA	NA	TRBV7-2	CASSLSGATNEKLFF	TGTGCCAGCAGCTTATCAGGGGCAACTAATGAAAAACTGTTTTTT
TRBJ2-3	NA	once	TRBV27	CASSAAPLSTDTQYF	TGTGCCAGCAGTGCTGCTCCCCTTAGCACAGATACGCAGTATTTT
TRBJ2-5	TRBD2	once	TRBV29-1	CSVKVDPIQAGVDQETQYF	TGCAGCGTCAAAGTGGACCCTATTCAGGCGGGAGTTGATCAAGAGACCCAGTACTTC
TRBJ2-5	NA	NA	TRBV7-2	CASSARETQYF	TGTGCCAGCAGCGCCCGAGAGACCCAGTACTTC
TRBJ2-2	NA	few	TRBV2	CASSDPGLTGELFF	TGTGCCAGCAGTGATCCCGGGCTCACCGGGGAGCTGTTTTTT
TRBJ2-1	TRBD1	NA	TRBV7-6	CASSSSTGSSYNEQFF	TGTGCCAGCAGCTCCTCGACAGGGAGCTCCTACAATGAGCAGTTCTTC
TRBJ2-7	NA	NA	TRBV29-1	CSATGPAYEQYF	TGCAGCGCCACCGGGCCAGCCTACGAGCAGTACTTC
TRBJ2-1	NA	NA	TRBV4-3	CASSQGWGSEDEQFF	TGCGCCAGCAGCCAAGGGTGGGGGAGTGAAGATGAGCAGTTCTTC
TRBJ1-1	NA	NA	TRBV27	CASRVGNTEAFF	TGTGCCAGCCGTGTGGGAAACACTGAAGCTTTCTTT
TRBJ2-5	TRBD2	NA	TRBV10-2	CASSDPPAGGSQETQYF	TGCGCCAGCAGTGACCCCCCAGCGGGGGGTTCTCAAGAGACCCAGTACTTC
TRBJ2-7	NA	NA	TRBV4-3	CASSQGGASYEQYF	TGCGCCAGCAGCCAAGGGGGGGCGTCCTACGAGCAGTACTTC
TRBJ2-7	NA	NA	TRBV2	CASSEGQDPVFSYEQYF	TGTGCCAGCAGTGAAGGTCAGGATCCAGTCTTCTCCTACGAGCAGTACTTC
TRBJ1-2	TRBD1	NA	TRBV7-9	CASTSGEGADYGYTF	TGTGCCAGCACCTCCGGAGAGGGGGCTGACTATGGCTACACCTTC
TRBJ1-1	TRBD1	NA	TRBV9	CASSHGQGGMNTEAFF	TGTGCCAGCAGCCACGGACAGGGGGGCATGAACACTGAAGCTTTCTTT
TRBJ1-6	TRBD1	NA	TRBV10-1	CASSGTGGDSLHF	TGCGCCAGCAGTGGGACAGGGGGTGACTCCCTCCACTTT
TRBJ2-7	NA	NA	TRBV5-8	CASSLGVQYF	TGTGCCAGCAGCCTGGGAGTTCAGTACTTC
TRBJ2-7	TRBD2	NA	TRBV6-5	CASSPPSGESYEQYF	TGTGCCAGCAGCCCCCCTAGCGGGGAATCCTACGAGCAGTACTTC
TRBJ1-6	TRBD1	NA	TRBV13	CASSLAGTGEGSPLHF	TGTGCCAGCAGCTTAGCCGGGACAGGGGAAGGCTCACCCCTCCACTTT
TRBJ2-1	TRBD2	NA	TRBV27	CASSLAGGWNEQFF	TGTGCCAGCAGTTTAGCGGGGGGGTGGAATGAGCAGTTCTTC
TRBJ1-1	NA	NA	TRBV5-6	CASSLGLVQTHTEAFF	TGTGCCAGCAGCTTGGGTCTCGTACAAACCCACACTGAAGCTTTCTTT
TRBJ1-1	TRBD1	NA	TRBV5-4	CAISQGVAGTEAFF	TGTGCCATCAGTCAGGGGGTGGCGGGCACTGAAGCTTTCTTT
TRBJ2-1	TRBD2	NA	TRBV7-9	CASSSSRAGVKNEQFF	TGTGCCAGCAGCTCGTCGCGAGCGGGAGTTAAGAATGAGCAGTTCTTC
TRBJ2-2	TRBD2	NA	TRBV5-1	CASSLSGAGVLDTGELFF	TGCGCCAGCAGCTTGTCGGGAGCGGGGGTCCTGGACACCGGGGAGCTGTTTTTT
TRBJ1-1	NA	few	TRBV10-2	CASSEDGNTEAFF	TGCGCCAGCAGTGAAGACGGGAACACTGAAGCTTTCTTT
TRBJ2-3	NA	NA	TRBV6-6	CASSYLDSTDTQYF	TGTGCCAGCAGTTACTTGGACAGCACAGATACGCAGTATTTT
TRBJ2-5	NA	NA	TRBV7-9	CASRKDVGHKETQYF	TGTGCCAGCCGGAAAGACGTGGGACATAAAGAGACCCAGTACTTC
TRBJ2-7	NA	NA	TRBV5-1	CASRGENSYEQYF	TGCGCCAGCAGAGGGGAGAACTCCTACGAGCAGTACTTC
TRBJ2-5	TRBD2	NA	TRBV5-1	CASDSGDVTLAGGGETQYF	TGCGCCAGCGACTCCGGGGACGTAACGCTAGCGGGAGGGGGAGAGACCCAGTACTTC
TRBJ1-2	NA	NA	TRBV6-5	CASEKEDYGYTF	TGTGCCAGCGAAAAAGAGGACTATGGCTACACCTTC
TRBJ2-7	NA	NA	TRBV4-3	CASSQAPEGATYEQYF	TGCGCCAGCAGCCAAGCCCCGGAGGGAGCCACCTACGAGCAGTACTTC